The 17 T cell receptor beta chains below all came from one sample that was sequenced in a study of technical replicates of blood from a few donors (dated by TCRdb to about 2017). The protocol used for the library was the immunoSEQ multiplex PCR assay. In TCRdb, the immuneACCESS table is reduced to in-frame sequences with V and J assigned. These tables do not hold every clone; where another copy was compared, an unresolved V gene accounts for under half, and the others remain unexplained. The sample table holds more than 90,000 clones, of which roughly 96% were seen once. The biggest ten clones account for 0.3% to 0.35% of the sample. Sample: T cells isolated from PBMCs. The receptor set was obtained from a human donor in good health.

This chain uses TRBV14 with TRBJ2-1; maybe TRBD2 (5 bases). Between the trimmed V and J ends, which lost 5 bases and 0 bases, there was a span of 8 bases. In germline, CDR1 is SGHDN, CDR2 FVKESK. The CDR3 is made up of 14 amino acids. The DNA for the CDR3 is TGTGCCAGCAGCTTCCGGGACTCCTACAATGAGCAGTTCTTC. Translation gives CASSFRDSYNEQFF.

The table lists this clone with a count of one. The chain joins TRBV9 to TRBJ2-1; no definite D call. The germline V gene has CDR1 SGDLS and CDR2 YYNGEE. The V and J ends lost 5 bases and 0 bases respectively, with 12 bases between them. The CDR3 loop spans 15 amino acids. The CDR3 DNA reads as TGTGCCAGCAGTCTTACATCTAGCTCCTACAATGAGCAGTTCTTC. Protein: CASSLTSSSYNEQFF.

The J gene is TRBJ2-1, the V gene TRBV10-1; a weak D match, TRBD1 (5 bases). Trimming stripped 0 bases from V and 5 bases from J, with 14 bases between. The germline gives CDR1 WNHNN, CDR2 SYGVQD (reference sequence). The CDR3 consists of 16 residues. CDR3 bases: TGCGCCAGCAGTGAGTCTAGGACACGGCCGAACAATGAGCAGTTCTTC. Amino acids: CASSESRTRPNNEQFF.

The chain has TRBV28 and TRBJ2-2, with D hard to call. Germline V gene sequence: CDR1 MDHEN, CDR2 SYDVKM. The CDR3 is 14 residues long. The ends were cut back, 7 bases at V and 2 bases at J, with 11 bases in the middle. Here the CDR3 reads CASKARSNTGELFF. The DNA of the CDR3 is TGTGCCAGCAAAGCGCGGAGTAACACCGGGGAGCTGTTTTTT.

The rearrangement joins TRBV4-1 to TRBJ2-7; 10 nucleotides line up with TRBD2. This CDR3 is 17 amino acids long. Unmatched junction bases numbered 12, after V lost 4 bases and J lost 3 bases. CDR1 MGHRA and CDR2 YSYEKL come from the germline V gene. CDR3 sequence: CASSRKAGGNYDYEQYF. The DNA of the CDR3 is TGCGCCAGCAGCCGCAAAGCGGGAGGGAATTACGACTACGAGCAGTACTTC.

CDR3: CSVNRDYEQYF. CDR3 sequence (DNA): TGCAGCGTCAACCGGGACTACGAGCAGTACTTC. V gene TRBV29-1 combines with J gene TRBJ2-7, with D maybe TRBD2 (5 bases). V lost 6 bases, J lost 3 bases, and 9 bases lay in between. This CDR3 has 11 amino acids. Per the germline V gene, CDR1 is SQVTM and CDR2 is ANQGSEA.

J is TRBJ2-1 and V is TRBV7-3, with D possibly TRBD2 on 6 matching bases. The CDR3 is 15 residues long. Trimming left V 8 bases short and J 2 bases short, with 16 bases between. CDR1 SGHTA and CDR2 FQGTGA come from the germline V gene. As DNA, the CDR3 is TGTGCCAGCGGTCTAGGGAGCGGGCCCTACAATGAGCAGTTCTTC. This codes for CASGLGSGPYNEQFF.

The CDR3 loop reads CATSGQPHNEKLFF. DNA of the CDR3: TGTGCCACCAGCGGACAGCCTCATAATGAAAAACTGTTTTTT. This chain joins TRBV15 and TRBJ1-4; TRBD1 might be the D (6 bases). Germline V gives CDR1 LNHNV, CDR2 YYDKDF (reference sequence). There are 14 residues in the CDR3. The V gene lost 5 bases and the J gene lost 4 bases, with 11 bases spanning the gap.

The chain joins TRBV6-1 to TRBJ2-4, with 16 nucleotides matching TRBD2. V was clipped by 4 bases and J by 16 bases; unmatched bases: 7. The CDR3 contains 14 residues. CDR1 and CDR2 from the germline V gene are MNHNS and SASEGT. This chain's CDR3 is CASSVGTSGRAHYF. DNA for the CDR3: TGTGCCAGCAGTGTTGGGACTAGCGGGAGGGCTCACTACTTC.

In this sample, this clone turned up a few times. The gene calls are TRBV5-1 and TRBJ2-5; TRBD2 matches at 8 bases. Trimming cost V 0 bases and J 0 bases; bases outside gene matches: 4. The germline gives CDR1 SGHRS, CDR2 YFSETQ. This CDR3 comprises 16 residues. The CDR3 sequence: CASSLGLAGNQETQYF. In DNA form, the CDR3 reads TGCGCCAGCAGCTTGGGGCTAGCGGGCAACCAAGAGACCCAGTACTTC.

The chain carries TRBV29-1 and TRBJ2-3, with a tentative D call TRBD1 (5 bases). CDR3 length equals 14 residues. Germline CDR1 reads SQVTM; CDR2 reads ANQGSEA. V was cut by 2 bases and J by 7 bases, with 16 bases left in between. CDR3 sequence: CSVEPFDRGYTQYF. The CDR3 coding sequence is TGCAGCGTTGAACCATTTGATAGGGGATATACGCAGTATTTT.

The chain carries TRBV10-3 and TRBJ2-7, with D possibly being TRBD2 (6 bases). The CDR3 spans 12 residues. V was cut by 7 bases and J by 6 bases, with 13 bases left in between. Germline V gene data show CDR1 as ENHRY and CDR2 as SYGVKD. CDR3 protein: CAIMEGAGEQYF. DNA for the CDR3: TGTGCCATCATGGAGGGAGCCGGCGAGCAGTACTTC.

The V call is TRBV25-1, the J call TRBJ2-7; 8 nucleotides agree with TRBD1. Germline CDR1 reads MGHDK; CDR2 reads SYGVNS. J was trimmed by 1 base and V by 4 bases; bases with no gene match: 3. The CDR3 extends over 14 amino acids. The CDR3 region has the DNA TGTGCCAGCAGTGCCGGACAGGGATCCTACGAGCAGTACTTC. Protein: CASSAGQGSYEQYF.

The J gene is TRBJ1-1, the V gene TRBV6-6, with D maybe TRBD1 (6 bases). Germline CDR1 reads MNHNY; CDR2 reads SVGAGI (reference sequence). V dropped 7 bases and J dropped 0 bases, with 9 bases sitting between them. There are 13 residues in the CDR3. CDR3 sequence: CASKGGMNTEAFF. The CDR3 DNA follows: TGTGCCAGCAAAGGGGGTATGAACACTGAAGCTTTCTTT.

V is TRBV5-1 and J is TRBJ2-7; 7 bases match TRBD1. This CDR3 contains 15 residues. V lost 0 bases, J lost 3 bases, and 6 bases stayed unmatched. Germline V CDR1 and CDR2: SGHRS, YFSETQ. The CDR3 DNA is TGCGCCAGCAGCTTGGATGGGGACAGCATCTACGAGCAGTACTTC. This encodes CASSLDGDSIYEQYF.

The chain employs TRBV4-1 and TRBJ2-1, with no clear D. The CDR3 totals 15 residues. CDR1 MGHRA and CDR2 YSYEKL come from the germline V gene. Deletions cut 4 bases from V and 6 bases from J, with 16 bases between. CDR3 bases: TGCGCCAGCAGCCGAGTGGTACTACTGAGCAATGAGCAGTTCTTC. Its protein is CASSRVVLLSNEQFF.

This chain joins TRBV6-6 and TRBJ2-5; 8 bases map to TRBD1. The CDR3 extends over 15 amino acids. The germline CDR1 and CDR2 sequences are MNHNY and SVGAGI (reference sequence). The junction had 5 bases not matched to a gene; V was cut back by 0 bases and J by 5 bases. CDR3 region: CASSYSGQVWETQYF. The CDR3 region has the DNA TGTGCCAGCAGTTACTCGGGACAGGTCTGGGAGACCCAGTACTTC.